This T cell receptor beta chain originates from a study of cytomegalovirus exposure and HLA in healthy donors. General observations from the study: Reportedly, a later analysis found an Asian-associated ancestry cluster had fewer N-insertions than the approximately 670-donor mean. Productive rates of about 90% or about 30% were seen for most TCR beta V segments in an earlier analysis. Later analysis demonstrated an association between a missense DCLRE1C variant and TCR beta V- and J-gene trimming.

The CDR3 runs to 15 residues. CDR1 and CDR2 from the germline V gene are SEHNR and FQNEAQ (reference sequence). J gave up 5 bases and V 2 bases, and 5 bases lay outside the gene matches. The PCR employed 60 Vbeta primers together with 13 Jbeta primers. Generated by immunoSEQ multiplex PCR, the TCRdb table keeps only in-frame clones and is missing some. The sample has around 70,000 clones. In the case of this clone: What it binds is unknown.

Source material: PBMCs. This chain joins TRBV7-9 and TRBJ1-4; 7 bases agree with TRBD1. The TCR was taken from a boy younger than 18 in good health and CMV-seronegative. Written as DNA, the CDR3 is TGTGCCAGCAGCTTAATGACAGGGATAAATGAAAAACTGTTTTTT. Translating gives CASSLMTGINEKLFF. The full variable domain, completed using reference TRBV7-9 and TRBJ1-4, is DTGVSQNPRHKITKRGQNVTFRCDPISEHNRLYWYRQTLGQGPEFLTYFQNEAQLEKSRLLSDRFSAERPKGSFSTLEIQRTEQGDSAMYLCASSLMTGINEKLFFGSGTQLSVL.